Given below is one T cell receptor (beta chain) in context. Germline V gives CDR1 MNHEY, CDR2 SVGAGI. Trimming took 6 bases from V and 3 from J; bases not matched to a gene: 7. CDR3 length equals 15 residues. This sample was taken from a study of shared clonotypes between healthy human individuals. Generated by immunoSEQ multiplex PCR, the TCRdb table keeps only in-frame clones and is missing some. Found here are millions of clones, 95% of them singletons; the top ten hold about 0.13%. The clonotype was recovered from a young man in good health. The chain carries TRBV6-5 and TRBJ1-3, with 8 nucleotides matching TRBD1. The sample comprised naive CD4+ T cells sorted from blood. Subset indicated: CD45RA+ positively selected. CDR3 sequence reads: CASRPGGAGGNTIYF. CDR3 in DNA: TGTGCCAGCAGACCAGGGGGCGCGGGTGGAAACACCATATATTTT.